Sequencing of this TCR beta chain was carried out in a study of blood T cell repertoires in COVID-19. Study overall: The study drew acute and convalescent COVID-19 samples from the United States, Italy and Spain. Nucleic acid was either cDNA or gDNA, and it came from T cells, B-cell-depleted T cells, or PBMCs.

The V end was cut by 0 bases, the J end by 3 bases, with 15 bases between. This CDR3 has 16 residues. CDR1 is LGHNA, CDR2 YSLEER, per germline. Original data processing: Estimated nucleated cell counts came from reference gene primer amplification. Assay: immunoSEQ multiplex PCR; the TCRdb copy retains only in-frame clones and omits some. Clonal size and the V and J genes are those of that table, whereas D and trimming came from the DNA. The data contain 190,000 or so clones, around 89% of them singletons. V usage is TRBV4-3 and J usage is TRBJ2-7; tentatively, D is TRBD2 (7 bases). Source material: PBMCs or T cells enriched from blood (not recorded which). The source is a man aged 25 to 40 who had recovered from COVID-19. The CDR3 spells CASSQDWEGDIYEQYF. The DNA of the CDR3 is TGCGCCAGCAGCCAAGATTGGGAGGGGGATATCTACGAGCAGTACTTC.